This TCR beta chain derives from a study of Graves' ophthalmopathy and Graves' hyperthyroidism. Study-level information: The blood sample was drawn at first diagnosis and before any treatment.

The diagnosis combined clinical symptoms, thyroxine, TRAb, thyroid ultrasound and orbital computed tomography scans. A volume of 8 to 10 ml of fresh peripheral blood supplied the PBMCs. The CDR3 totals 13 residues. Trimming pared 1 base from V and 7 bases from J, leaving 11 bases between. The germline gives CDR1 LGHNA, CDR2 YSLEER. Amplification from RNA transcripts yielded the TCR beta CDR3 regions. First-round RT-PCR relied on HTBI primers, and a second-round multiplex PCR came next. TCRdb re-analysed the multiplex PCR reads in MiXCR, keeping a single row per CDR3 protein. The sample lists about 400,000 distinct CDR3 sequences; 15% to 20% were seen once. This clonotype occurred many times.

This rearrangement joins TRBV4-3 to TRBJ2-7, with a tentative D call TRBD2 (5 bases). The source of this sequence is a young woman with Graves' ophthalmopathy. The sample comprised peripheral blood. The CDR3 nucleotides read TGCGCCAGCAGCCAAGTCTTACAGCGGGAGCAGTACTTC. It is translated as CASSQVLQREQYF.